This T cell receptor beta chain stems from a study of blood T cell repertoires in COVID-19. The wider study: Some COVID-19 samples were acute and others convalescent; all came from the United States, Italy and Spain. The cDNA or gDNA used as material had been derived from T cells, B-cell-depleted T cells, or PBMCs.

In the original workflow: Amplification of reference gene primers was used by the study to estimate nucleated cell counts. Only in-frame clones appear in the TCRdb table, and some are missing; sequencing was by immunoSEQ multiplex PCR. The V and J calls and clone size come from that table; D and trimming were worked out from the DNA. The repertoire consists of 25,000 to 35,000 clones, with less than 90% occurring once and the leading ten covering more than 20%. This TCR derives from a human donor with active COVID-19. The donor label of this sample is uncertain. Sequencing was performed on peripheral blood.

CDR3 amino acids: CASSVDGGDGNTIYF. In nucleotides, the CDR3 is TGTGCCAGCAGCGTAGATGGAGGGGACGGAAACACCATATATTTT. The rearrangement links TRBV9 to TRBJ1-3, with D possibly matching TRBD1 (5 bases). This CDR3 has 15 residues. Per the germline V gene, CDR1 is SGDLS and CDR2 is YYNGEE. Deletions cut 0 bases from V and 4 bases from J, with 11 bases between.